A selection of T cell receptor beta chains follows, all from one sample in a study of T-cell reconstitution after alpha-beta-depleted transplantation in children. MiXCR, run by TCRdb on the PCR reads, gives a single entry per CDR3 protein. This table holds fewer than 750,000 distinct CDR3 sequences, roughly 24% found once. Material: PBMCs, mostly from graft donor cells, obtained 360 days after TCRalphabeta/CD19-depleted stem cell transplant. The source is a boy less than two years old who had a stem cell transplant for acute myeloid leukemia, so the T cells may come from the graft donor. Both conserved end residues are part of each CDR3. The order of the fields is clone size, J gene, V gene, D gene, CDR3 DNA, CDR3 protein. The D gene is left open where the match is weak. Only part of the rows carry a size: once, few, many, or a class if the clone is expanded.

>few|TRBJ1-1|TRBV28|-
TGTGCCAGCACCCTTGTCCAGGCTGGTGACGCTTTCTTT
CASTLVQAGDAFF
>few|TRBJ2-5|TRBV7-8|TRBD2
TGTGCCAGCAATCTAGCGGGGGGGCCATATGGGAAGGAGACCCAGTACTTC
CASNLAGGPYGKETQYF
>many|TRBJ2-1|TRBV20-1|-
TGCAGTGCTAGAGATCTCTGGGACACCAGGATCAATGAGCAGTTCTTC
CSARDLWDTRINEQFF
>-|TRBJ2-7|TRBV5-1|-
TGCGCCAGCAGCTGGGACACAGGGTTCTACGAGCAGTACTTC
CASSWDTGFYEQYF
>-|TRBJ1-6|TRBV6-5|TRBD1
TGTGCCAGCAGTTACTCTGGGACAGCTGGTTCACCCCTCCACTTT
CASSYSGTAGSPLHF
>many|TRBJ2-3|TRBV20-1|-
TGCAGTGCGGAGATTTTACCCTCCTTTAGCACAGATACGCAGTATTTT
CSAEILPSFSTDTQYF
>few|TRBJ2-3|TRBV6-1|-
TGTGCCAGCATCAAACAGGGTGTGACAGATACGCAGTATTTT
CASIKQGVTDTQYF
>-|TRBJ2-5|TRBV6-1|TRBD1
TGTGCCACTACGCGGGGACAGGGCCAAGAGACCCAGTACTTC
CATTRGQGQETQYF
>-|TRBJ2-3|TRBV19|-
TGTGCCAGTAGTATCCGGACTCAGCCAACAGATACGCAGTATTTT
CASSIRTQPTDTQYF
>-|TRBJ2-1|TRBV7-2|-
TGTGCCAGCAGCTTTTGGGGGGTTGACAATGAGCAGTTCTTC
CASSFWGVDNEQFF
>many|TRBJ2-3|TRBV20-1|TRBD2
TGCAGTGCTTGGGGGGGGTTGAATACGCAGTATTTT
CSAWGGLNTQYF
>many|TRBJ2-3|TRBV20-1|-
TGCAGTGCTAGAGTCCAGGACGGGACAGATACGCAGTATTTT
CSARVQDGTDTQYF
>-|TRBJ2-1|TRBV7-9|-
TGTGCCAGCAGGTATGGGTCTTACAATGAGCAGTTCTTC
CASRYGSYNEQFF
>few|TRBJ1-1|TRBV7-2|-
TGTGCCAGCAGCACCCGCGCCACAACTAACACTGAAGCTTTCTTT
CASSTRATTNTEAFF
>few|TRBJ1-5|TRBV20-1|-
TGCAGTGCTGCCGCGGACAGCCTTAGGGCCCAGCATTTT
CSAAADSLRAQHF
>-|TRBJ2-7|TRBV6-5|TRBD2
TGTGCCAGCAGTTACTCGAGCACTAGCGGGGATTCCTACGAGCAGTACTTC
CASSYSSTSGDSYEQYF
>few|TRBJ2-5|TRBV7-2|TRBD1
TGTGCCAGCAGCGGGACAGTTTTCCAAGAGACCCAGTACTTC
CASSGTVFQETQYF
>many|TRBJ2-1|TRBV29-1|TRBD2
TGCAGCACCAGCGGGGGCTCCTACAATGAGCAGTTCTTC
CSTSGGSYNEQFF
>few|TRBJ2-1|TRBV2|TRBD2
TGTGCCAGCAGTGGACTAGCGGAGTACAATGAGCAGTTCTTC
CASSGLAEYNEQFF
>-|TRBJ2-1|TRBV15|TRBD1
TGTGCCACCAGCAGGGAACCTTCACAGGGGGCAGACAATGAGCAGTTCTTC
CATSREPSQGADNEQFF
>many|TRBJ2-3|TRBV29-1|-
TGCAGCGTTGAACGGGATACGCAGTATTTT
CSVERDTQYF
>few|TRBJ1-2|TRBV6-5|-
TGTGCCAGCAATCAGGGGAGGGGTGGCTACACCTTC
CASNQGRGGYTF
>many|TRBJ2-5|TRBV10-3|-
TGTGCCATATCGCCGGGACCAGAAGAGACCCAGTACTTC
CAISPGPEETQYF
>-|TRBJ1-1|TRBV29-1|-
TGCAGCGGCCAGAGGGGCGTGAACACTGAAGCTTTCTTT
CSGQRGVNTEAFF
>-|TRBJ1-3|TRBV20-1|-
TGCAGTGCGAGAGGGGGGAACTCTGGAAACACCATATATTTT
CSARGGNSGNTIYF
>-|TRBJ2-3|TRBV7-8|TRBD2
TGTGCCAGCAGCTTAAGGGCGGGAGTCACTAGCACAGATACGCAGTATTTT
CASSLRAGVTSTDTQYF
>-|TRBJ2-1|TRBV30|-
TGTGCCTGGGTAGCAGGGCGCTCCTACAATGAGCAGTTCTTC
CAWVAGRSYNEQFF
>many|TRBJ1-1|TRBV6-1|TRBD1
TGTGCCAGCAGATCCCCGGACAGGGGGATGAACACTGAAGCTTTCTTT
CASRSPDRGMNTEAFF
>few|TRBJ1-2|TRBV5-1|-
TGCGCCAGCAGCTTGGAAGGGGATTTACTCTATGGCTACACCTTC
CASSLEGDLLYGYTF